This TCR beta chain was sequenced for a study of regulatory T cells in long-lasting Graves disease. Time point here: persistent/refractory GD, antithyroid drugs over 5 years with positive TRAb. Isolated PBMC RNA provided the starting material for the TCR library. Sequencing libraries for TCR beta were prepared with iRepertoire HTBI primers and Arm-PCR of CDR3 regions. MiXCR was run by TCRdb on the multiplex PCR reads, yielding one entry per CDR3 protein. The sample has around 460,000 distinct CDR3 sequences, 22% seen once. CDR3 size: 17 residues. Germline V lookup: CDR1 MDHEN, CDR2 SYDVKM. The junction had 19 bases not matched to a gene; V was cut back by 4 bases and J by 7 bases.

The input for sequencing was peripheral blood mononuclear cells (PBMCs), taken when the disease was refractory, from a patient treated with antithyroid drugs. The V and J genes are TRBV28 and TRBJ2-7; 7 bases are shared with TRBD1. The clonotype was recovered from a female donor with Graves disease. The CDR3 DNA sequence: TGTGCCAGCAGTTGTATGAGCCCCCTGGGACAGCCCCTAGAGCAGTACTTC. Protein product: CASSCMSPLGQPLEQYF.